This entry concerns a single T cell receptor beta chain. The record originates from a study of T cell responses to AZD1222 COVID-19 vaccine. The protocol was immunoSEQ multiplex PCR, while the TCRdb copy is restricted to in-frame clones and leaves out a portion. The sample includes roughly 150,000 clones, more than 85% of them seen just once. Trimming took 1 base from V and 1 from J, leaving 8 bases between them. The CDR3 is 14 amino acids. From germline, CDR1 is SGHTA and CDR2 FQGNSA. This chain uses TRBV7-2 with TRBJ2-7, with unresolved D. The TCR was taken from an adult in good health. Sequencing was performed on peripheral blood, taken on day 0 of AZD1222 vaccination. The CDR3 region has the DNA TGTGCCAGCAGCTTAGAAGCATTTTCCTACGAGCAGTACTTC. Translated: CASSLEAFSYEQYF.